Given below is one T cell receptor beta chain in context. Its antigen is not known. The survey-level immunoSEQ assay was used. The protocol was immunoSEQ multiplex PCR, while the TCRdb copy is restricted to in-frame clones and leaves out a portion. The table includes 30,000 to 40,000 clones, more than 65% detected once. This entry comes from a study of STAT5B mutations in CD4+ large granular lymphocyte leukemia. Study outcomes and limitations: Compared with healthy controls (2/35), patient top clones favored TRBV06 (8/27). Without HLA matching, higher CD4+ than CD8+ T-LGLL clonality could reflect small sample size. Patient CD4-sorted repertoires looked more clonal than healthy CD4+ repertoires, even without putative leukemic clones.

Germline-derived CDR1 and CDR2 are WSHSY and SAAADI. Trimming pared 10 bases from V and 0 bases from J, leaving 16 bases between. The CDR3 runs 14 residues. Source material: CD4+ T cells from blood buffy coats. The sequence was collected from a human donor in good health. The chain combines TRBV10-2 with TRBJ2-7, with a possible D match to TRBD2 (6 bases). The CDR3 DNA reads TGCGCCACCACGGGACTCTTGAGCTCCTACGAGCAGTACTTC. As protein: CATTGLLSSYEQYF.